One and the same sample provided the 3 T cell receptor beta chains below, sequenced in a study of T cell responses to AZD1222 COVID-19 vaccine. Method: immunoSEQ multiplex PCR; TCRdb's copy keeps in-frame clones and lacks some. The sample holds about 110,000 clones; 89% are singletons and the top ten take roughly 3.2%. The sequences come from peripheral blood, collected on day 0 of MenACWY control vaccination. The receptors come from an adult in good health.

The V call is TRBV3-1 (or the pseudogene TRBV3-2), the J call TRBJ2-4; 7 bases are shared with TRBD1. The CDR3 loop spans 16 amino acids. J lost 0 bases, V lost 4 bases, and 6 bases had no gene match. Germline assignment: CDR1 LGHDT and CDR2 YNNKEL (reference sequence). DNA of the CDR3: TGTGCCAGCAGCCCGGGACAGCCTCTAGCCAAAAACATTCAGTACTTC. It specifies CASSPGQPLAKNIQYF.

The chain is built from TRBV9 and TRBJ2-1; 9 positions agree with TRBD2. The CDR3 has 15 amino acids. Germline CDR1 reads SGDLS; CDR2 reads YYNGEE. Trimming cost V 2 bases and J 6 bases; bases outside gene matches: 6. The CDR3 sequence is CASSVSAGGFNEQFF. CDR3 in DNA: TGTGCCAGCAGCGTCTCGGCGGGGGGGTTCAATGAGCAGTTCTTC. Full variable domain (remainder filled in from reference TRBV9 and TRBJ2-1): DSGVTQTPKHLITATGQRVTLRCSPRSGDLSVYWYQQSLDQGLQFLIQYYNGEERAKGNILERFSAQQFPDLHSELNLSSLELGDSALYFCASSVSAGGFNEQFFGPGTRLTVL.

J is TRBJ2-7 and V is TRBV10-3, with 14 positions matching TRBD2. Germline V gene lookup returns CDR1 ENHRY and CDR2 SYGVKD. J gave up 7 bases and V 4 bases, and 6 bases lay outside the gene matches. CDR3 size: 15 residues. The CDR3 sequence is CAISGTSGGRGEQYF. The CDR3 DNA reads as TGTGCCATCAGTGGGACTAGCGGGGGGCGAGGGGAGCAGTACTTC.